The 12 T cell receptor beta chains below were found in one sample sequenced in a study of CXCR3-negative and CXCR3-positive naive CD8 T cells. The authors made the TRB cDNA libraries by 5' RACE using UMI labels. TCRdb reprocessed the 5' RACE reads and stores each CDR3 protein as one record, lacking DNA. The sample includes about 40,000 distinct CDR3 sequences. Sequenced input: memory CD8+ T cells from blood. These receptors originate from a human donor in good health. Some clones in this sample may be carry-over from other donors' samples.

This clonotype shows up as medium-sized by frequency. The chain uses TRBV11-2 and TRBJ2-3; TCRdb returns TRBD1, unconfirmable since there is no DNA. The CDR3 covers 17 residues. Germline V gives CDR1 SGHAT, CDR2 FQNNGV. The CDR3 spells CASSLELGRGVKDTQYF.

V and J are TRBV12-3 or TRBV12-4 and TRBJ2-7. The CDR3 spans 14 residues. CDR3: CASGARVETYEQYF.

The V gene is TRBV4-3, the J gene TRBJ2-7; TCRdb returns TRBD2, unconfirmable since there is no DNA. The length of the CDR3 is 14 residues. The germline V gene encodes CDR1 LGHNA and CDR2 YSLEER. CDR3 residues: CASSQASGRYEQYF.

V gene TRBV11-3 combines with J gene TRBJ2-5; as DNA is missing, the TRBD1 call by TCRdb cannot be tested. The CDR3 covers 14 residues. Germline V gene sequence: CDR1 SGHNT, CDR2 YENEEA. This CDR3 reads CASSQTTPAETQYF.

CDR3 in amino acids: CASSPDGPSTDTQYF. V usage is TRBV7-2 and J usage is TRBJ2-3. Germline loops: CDR1 SGHTA, CDR2 FQGNSA. The CDR3 is 15 amino acids.

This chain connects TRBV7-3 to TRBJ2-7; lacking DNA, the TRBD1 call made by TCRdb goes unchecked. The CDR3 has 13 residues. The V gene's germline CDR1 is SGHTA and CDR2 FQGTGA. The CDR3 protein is CASSLGQASEQYF.

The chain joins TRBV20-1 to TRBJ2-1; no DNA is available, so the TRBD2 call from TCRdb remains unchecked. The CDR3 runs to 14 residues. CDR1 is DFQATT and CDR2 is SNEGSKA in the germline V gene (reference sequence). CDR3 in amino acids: CSANSGGDYNEQFF.

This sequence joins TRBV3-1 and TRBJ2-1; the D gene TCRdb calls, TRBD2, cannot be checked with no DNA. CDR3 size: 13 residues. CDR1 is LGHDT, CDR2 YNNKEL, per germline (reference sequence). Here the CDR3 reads CASSSGGVHEQFF.

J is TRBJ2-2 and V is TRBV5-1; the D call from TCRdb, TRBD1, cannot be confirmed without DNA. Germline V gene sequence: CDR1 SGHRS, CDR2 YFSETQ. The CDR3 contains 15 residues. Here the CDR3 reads CASSLAGQNTGELFF.

CDR3 residues: CASSWSGQGADTQYF. This chain links TRBV12-3 or TRBV12-4 with TRBJ2-3; TCRdb proposes TRBD1, but this gene call is untestable without DNA. This CDR3 spans 15 amino acids.

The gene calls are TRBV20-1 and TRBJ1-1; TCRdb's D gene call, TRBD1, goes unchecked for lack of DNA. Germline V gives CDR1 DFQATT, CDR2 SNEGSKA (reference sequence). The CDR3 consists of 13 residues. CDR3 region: CSAAGELATEAFF.

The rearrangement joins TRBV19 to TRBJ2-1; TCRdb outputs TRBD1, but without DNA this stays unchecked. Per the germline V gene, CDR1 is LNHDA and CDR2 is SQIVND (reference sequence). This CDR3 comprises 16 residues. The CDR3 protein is CASSTPGKSWKNEQFF.